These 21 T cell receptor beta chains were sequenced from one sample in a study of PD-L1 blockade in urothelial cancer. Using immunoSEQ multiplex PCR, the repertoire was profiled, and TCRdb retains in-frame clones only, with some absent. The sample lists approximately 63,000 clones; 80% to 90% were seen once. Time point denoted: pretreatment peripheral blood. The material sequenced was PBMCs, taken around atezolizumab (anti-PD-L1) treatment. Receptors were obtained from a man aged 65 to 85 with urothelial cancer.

In DNA, the CDR3 is TGTGCCAGCAGCCAAGTGGAGGGGGCCAACGTCCTGACTTTC. Protein sequence: CASSQVEGANVLTF. The V call is TRBV7-6, the J call TRBJ2-6; D is uncertain. Germline V CDR1 and CDR2: SGHVS, FNYEAQ. The CDR3 is made up of 14 amino acids. Trimming removed 5 bases from V and 4 bases from J, with 9 bases in between.

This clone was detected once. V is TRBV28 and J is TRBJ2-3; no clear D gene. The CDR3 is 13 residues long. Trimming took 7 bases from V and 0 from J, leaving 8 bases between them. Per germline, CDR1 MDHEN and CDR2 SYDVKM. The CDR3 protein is CASIRSSTDTQYF. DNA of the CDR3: TGTGCCAGCATTCGGAGTAGCACAGATACGCAGTATTTT.

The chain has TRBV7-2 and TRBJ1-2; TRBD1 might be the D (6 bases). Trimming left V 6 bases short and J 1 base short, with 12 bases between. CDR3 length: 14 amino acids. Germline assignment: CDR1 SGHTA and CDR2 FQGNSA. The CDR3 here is CASRITGINYGYTF. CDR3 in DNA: TGTGCCAGCAGGATTACAGGGATTAACTATGGCTACACCTTC.

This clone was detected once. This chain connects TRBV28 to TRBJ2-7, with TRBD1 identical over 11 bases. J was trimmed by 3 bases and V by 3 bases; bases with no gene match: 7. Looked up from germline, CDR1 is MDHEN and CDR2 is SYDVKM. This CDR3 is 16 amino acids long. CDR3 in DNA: TGTGCCAGCAGTTTCTTAACGGGACAGGGGGTCTACGAGCAGTACTTC. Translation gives CASSFLTGQGVYEQYF.

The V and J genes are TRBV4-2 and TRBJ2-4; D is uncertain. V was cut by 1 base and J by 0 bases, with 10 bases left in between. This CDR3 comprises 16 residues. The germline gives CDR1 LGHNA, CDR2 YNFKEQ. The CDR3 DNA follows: TGTGCCAGCAGCCAAGCAGCGTCGGTAGCCAAAAACATTCAGTACTTC. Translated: CASSQAASVAKNIQYF.

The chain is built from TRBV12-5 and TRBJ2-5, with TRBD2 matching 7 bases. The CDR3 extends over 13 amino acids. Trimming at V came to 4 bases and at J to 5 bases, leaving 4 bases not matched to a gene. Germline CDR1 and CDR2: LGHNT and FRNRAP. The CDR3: CASGWGGGETQYF. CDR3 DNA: TGTGCTAGTGGTTGGGGGGGAGGGGAGACCCAGTACTTC.

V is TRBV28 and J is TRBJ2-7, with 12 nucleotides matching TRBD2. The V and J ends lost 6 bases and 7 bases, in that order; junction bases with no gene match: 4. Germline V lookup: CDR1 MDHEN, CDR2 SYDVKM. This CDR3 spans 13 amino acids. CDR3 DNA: TGTGCCAGCAGGACTAGCGGGAGTGGGGAGCAGTACTTC. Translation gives CASRTSGSGEQYF.

CDR3 sequence reads: CASSQDLAGGSYEQYF. CDR3 sequence (DNA): TGTGCCAGCAGCCAAGACTTAGCGGGGGGCTCCTACGAGCAGTACTTC. The chain employs TRBV4-2 and TRBJ2-7; 10 positions match TRBD2. Germline CDR1 is LGHNA and CDR2 is YNFKEQ. Trimming cost V 0 bases and J 0 bases; bases outside gene matches: 2. The CDR3 is 16 residues long.

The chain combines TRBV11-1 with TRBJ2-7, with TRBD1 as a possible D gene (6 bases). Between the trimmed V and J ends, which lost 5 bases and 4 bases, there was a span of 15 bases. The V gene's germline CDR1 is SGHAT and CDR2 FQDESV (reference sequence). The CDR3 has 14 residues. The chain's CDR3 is CASSHGKQGYEQYF. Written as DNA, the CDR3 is TGTGCCAGCAGCCATGGGAAACAGGGTTACGAGCAGTACTTC. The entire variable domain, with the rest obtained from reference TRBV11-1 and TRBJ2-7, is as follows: EAEVAQSPRYKITEKSQAVAFWCDPISGHATLYWYRQILGQGPELLVQFQDESVVDDSQLPKDRFSAERLKGVDSTLKIQPAELGDSAMYLCASSHGKQGYEQYFGPGTRLTVT.

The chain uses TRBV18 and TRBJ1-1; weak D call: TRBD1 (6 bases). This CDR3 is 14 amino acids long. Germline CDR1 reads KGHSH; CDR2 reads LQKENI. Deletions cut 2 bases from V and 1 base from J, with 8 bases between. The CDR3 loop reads CASSPGTSNTEAFF. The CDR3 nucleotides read TGTGCCAGCTCACCAGGGACATCGAACACTGAAGCTTTCTTT.

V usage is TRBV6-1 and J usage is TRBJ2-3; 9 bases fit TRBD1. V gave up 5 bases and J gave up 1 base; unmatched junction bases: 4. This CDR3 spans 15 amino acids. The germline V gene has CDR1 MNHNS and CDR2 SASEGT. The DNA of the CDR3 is TGTGCCAGCAGTATGGACAGGGGACGCACAGATACGCAGTATTTT. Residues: CASSMDRGRTDTQYF.

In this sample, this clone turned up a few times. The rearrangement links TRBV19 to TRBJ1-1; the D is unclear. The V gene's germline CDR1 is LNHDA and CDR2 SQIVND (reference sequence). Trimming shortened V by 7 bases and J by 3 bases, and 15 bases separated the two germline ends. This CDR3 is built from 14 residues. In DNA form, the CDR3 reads TGTGCCAGTACCCGGGGAGGAACCTACACTGAAGCTTTCTTT. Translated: CASTRGGTYTEAFF.

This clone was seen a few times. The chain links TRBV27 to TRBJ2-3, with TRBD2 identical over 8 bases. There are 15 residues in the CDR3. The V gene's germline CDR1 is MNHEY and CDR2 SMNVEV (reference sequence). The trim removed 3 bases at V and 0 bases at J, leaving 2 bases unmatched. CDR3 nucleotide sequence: TGTGCCAGCAGTTTTGCGGGGGGAAGCACAGATACGCAGTATTTT. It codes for CASSFAGGSTDTQYF.

Here the CDR3 DNA reads TGTGCCAGCAGCCCCACAGGGGCCTACGAGCAGTACTTC. Protein: CASSPTGAYEQYF. The chain employs TRBV4-2 and TRBJ2-7; 7 bases are shared with TRBD1. The CDR3 is made up of 13 amino acids. After removal of 4 bases from V and 2 bases from J, the junction contained 2 bases not matched to a gene. The germline CDR1 and CDR2 sequences are LGHNA and YNFKEQ.

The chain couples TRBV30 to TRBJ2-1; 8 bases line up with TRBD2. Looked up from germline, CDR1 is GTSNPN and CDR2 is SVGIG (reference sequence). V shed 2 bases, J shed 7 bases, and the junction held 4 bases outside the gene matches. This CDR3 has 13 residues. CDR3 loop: CAWSSGSRNEQFF. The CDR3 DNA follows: TGTGCCTGGAGTAGCGGGAGTAGGAATGAGCAGTTCTTC.

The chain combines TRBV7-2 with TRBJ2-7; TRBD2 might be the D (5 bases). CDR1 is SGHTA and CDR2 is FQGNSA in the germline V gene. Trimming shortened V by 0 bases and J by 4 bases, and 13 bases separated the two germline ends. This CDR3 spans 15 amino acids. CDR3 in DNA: TGTGCCAGCAGCTTAGCCCGGACGGCGGGTTACGAGCAGTACTTC. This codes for CASSLARTAGYEQYF.

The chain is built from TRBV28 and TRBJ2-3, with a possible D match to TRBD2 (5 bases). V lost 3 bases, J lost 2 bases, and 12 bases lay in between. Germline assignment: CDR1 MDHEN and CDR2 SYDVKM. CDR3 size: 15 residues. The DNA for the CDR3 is TGTGCCAGCAGTTTTCCGGGGATGGACACAGATACGCAGTATTTT. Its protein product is CASSFPGMDTDTQYF. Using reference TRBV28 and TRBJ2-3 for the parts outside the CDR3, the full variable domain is DVKVTQSSRYLVKRTGEKVFLECVQDMDHENMFWYRQDPGLGLRLIYFSYDVKMKEKGDIPEGYSVSREKKERFSLILESASTNQTSMYLCASSFPGMDTDTQYFGPGTRLTVL.

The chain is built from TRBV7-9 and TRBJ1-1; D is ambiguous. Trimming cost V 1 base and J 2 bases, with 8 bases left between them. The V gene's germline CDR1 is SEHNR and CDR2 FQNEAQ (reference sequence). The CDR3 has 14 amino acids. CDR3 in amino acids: CASSLGAGNTEAFF. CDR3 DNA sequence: TGTGCCAGCAGCTTAGGGGCGGGAAACACTGAAGCTTTCTTT.

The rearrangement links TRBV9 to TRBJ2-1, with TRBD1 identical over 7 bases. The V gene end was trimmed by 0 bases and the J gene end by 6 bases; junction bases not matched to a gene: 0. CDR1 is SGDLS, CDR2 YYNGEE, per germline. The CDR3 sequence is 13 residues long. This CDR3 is CASSVGQGNEQFF. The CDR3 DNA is TGTGCCAGCAGCGTAGGACAGGGCAATGAGCAGTTCTTC.

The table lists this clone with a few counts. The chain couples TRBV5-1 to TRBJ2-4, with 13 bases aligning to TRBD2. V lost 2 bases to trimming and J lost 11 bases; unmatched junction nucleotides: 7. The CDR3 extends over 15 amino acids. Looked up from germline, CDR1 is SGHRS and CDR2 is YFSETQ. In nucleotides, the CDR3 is TGCGCCAGCAGCTTAGGGACTAGCGGGGACCGATTTCAGTACTTC. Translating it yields CASSLGTSGDRFQYF.

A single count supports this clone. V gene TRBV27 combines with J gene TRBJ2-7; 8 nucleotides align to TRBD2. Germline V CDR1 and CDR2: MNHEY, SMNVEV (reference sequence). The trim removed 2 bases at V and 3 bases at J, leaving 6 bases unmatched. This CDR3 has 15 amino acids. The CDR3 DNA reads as TGTGCCAGCAGTTTAACGGCGGGAGGCGTCTACGAGCAGTACTTC. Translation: CASSLTAGGVYEQYF.